This is a list of T cell receptor beta chains from one sample in a study of identical twins. TCRdb passed the 5' RACE reads through MiXCR, listing each CDR3 protein once. Among 400,000 to 500,000 distinct CDR3 sequences, less than 20% were seen once, and the ten largest hold around 12%. The sequenced material came from naive T cells sorted from blood. Receptor source: a middle-aged man in good health. Both conserved end residues are part of each CDR3. A D gene is named only where the DNA matches it firmly. Rows give clone size only sometimes, using once, few, many, or a class for an expanded clone.

d_gene	abundance	v_gene	j_gene	CDR3nt	CDR3aa
-	-	TRBV5-1	TRBJ1-6	TGCGCCAGCAGCTTGGAGACAGCCTTAAATTCACCCCTCCACTTT	CASSLETALNSPLHF
-	-	TRBV5-1	TRBJ2-1	TGCGCCAGCAGCGGGGGGGCCCTGTCGGCCAATGAGCAGTTCTTC	CASSGGALSANEQFF
-	many	TRBV12-3/TRBV12-4	TRBJ2-2	TGTGCCAGCAGTCCTAGTTTACCCGGGGAGCTGTTTTTT	CASSPSLPGELFF
-	-	TRBV4-2	TRBJ2-5	TGTGCCAGCAGCCAAGCGACAGGCCACCAAGAGACCCAGTACTTC	CASSQATGHQETQYF
-	-	TRBV5-5	TRBJ2-3	TGTGCCAGCAGCTTGGGTTTAGATACGCAGTATTTT	CASSLGLDTQYF
TRBD2	few	TRBV5-1	TRBJ2-3	TGCGCCAGCAGCTTTAGCGGGGGGACCACAGATACGCAGTATTTT	CASSFSGGTTDTQYF
-	many	TRBV13	TRBJ2-3	TGTGCCAGCAGCCGTACTAAGAACACAGATACGCAGTATTTT	CASSRTKNTDTQYF
-	few	TRBV15	TRBJ2-5	TGTGCCACCAGCGAGATAAGACGTCAAGAGACCCAGTACTTC	CATSEIRRQETQYF
-	few	TRBV6-1	TRBJ1-6	TGTGCCAGCAGTGAACGGTCAGGGTTTTCACCCCTCCACTTT	CASSERSGFSPLHF
-	many	TRBV6-1	TRBJ2-4	TGTGCCAGCAGCTGGGATCCCTCCGCGGACCTAGCCAAAAACATTCAGTACTTC	CASSWDPSADLAKNIQYF
-	-	TRBV6-5	TRBJ2-1	TGTGCCAGCAGTTACACTACCGACTACAATGAGCAGTTCTTC	CASSYTTDYNEQFF
TRBD1	-	TRBV6-2/TRBV6-3	TRBJ2-3	TGTGCCAGCACCTCCCGGACAGGACCAGATACGCAGTATTTT	CASTSRTGPDTQYF
-	many	TRBV29-1	TRBJ2-3	TGCAGCGCACTAAGCGATACGCAGTATTTT	CSALSDTQYF
-	few	TRBV6-5	TRBJ1-2	TGTGCCAGCAGTTACTCCGACAGGAAAAGGAATGGCTACACCTTC	CASSYSDRKRNGYTF
-	many	TRBV20-1	TRBJ2-7	TGCAGTGCTAGTGCACAGGCCTACGAGCAGTACTTC	CSASAQAYEQYF
TRBD2	many	TRBV20-1	TRBJ2-1	TGCAGTGCTAAACGAAGGGGGGGAGGGACTAGCGTTGCGCAGTTCTTC	CSAKRRGGGTSVAQFF
-	few	TRBV7-3	TRBJ2-3	TGTGCCAGCAGTGTCACAGGGAGGACAGATACGCAGTATTTT	CASSVTGRTDTQYF
TRBD2	-	TRBV28	TRBJ2-7	TGTGCCAGCAGTTTGTCTCTAGCGGGAGGGCCGCAGCACGAGCAGTACTTC	CASSLSLAGGPQHEQYF
-	-	TRBV7-2	TRBJ2-3	TGTGCCAGCAGCTTACGCCTAGACCGCACAGATACGCAGTATTTT	CASSLRLDRTDTQYF
TRBD1	-	TRBV29-1	TRBJ1-2	TGCAGCGTTGAAAGTCGGGACAGGGGGCACTATGGCTACACCTTC	CSVESRDRGHYGYTF
-	many	TRBV29-1	TRBJ2-7	TGCAGCGTTGCGGGAACAGGGATCTACGAGCAGTACTTC	CSVAGTGIYEQYF
TRBD1	many	TRBV29-1	TRBJ1-1	TGCAGCGTTCAGGACAGGACGAACACTGAAGCTTTCTTT	CSVQDRTNTEAFF